The 7 T cell receptor beta chains listed next were all sequenced from one sample in a study of early T cells in non-severe SARS-CoV-2 infection (dated by TCRdb to 2020 to 2023). Libraries were prepared through 5' RACE. TCRdb lists the instrument as NextSeq 500. TCRdb reworked the public reads: Q25 trimming with fastp, MiXCR clone assembly, productive beta chains retained. When rows share a CDR3 protein, they turn into one entry using the most common DNA and genes. The sample includes more than 90,000 distinct CDR3 sequences, with around 14% observed a single time. Clones ranked in the top ten supply about 2.3% of the sample. Specimen: whole blood. These TCRs come from an adult who was a healthcare worker with PCR-confirmed SARS-CoV-2 infection or an uninfected control (not recorded which).

The V gene is TRBV9, the J gene TRBJ2-4, with TRBD2 matching over 9 bases. There are 16 residues in the CDR3. Germline CDR1 is SGDLS and CDR2 is YYNGEE. V dropped 3 bases and J dropped 4; count of bases not matched to a gene: 8. CDR3 sequence (DNA): TGTGCCAGCAGCGCTGGGAGTAGCGGGGGAAAAAACATTCAGTACTTC. Its protein product is CASSAGSSGGKNIQYF.

This clonotype was seen at least ten times. The genes are TRBV28 and TRBJ2-1; D assignment may be TRBD1 or TRBD2 (6 bases each). Germline CDR1 and CDR2: MDHEN and SYDVKM. This CDR3 has 14 residues. Trimming stripped 10 bases from V and 1 base from J, with 14 bases between. CDR3: CATEGQNSYNEQFF. The CDR3 DNA sequence: TGTGCCACGGAGGGACAAAATTCCTACAATGAGCAGTTCTTC. Drawing the rest from reference TRBV28 and TRBJ2-1, the complete variable domain is DVKVTQSSRYLVKRTGEKVFLECVQDMDHENMFWYRQDPGLGLRLIYFSYDVKMKEKGDIPEGYSVSREKKERFSLILESASTNQTSMYLCATEGQNSYNEQFFGPGTRLTVL.

This clonotype was counted many times. This chain connects TRBV2 to TRBJ2-7; maybe TRBD2 (6 bases). Trimming took 6 bases from V and 2 from J, leaving 14 bases between them. This CDR3 is 14 amino acids long. Germline CDR1 reads SNHLY; CDR2 reads FYNNEI. The CDR3 nucleotides are TGTGCCAGCAGGGCGGCGGGGACCCCCTACGAGCAGTACTTC. Encoded protein: CASRAAGTPYEQYF.

The chain links TRBV15 to TRBJ1-5; D not resolved. The CDR3 contains 13 residues. Trimming cost V 0 bases and J 6 bases, with 6 bases left between them. CDR1 LNHNV and CDR2 YYDKDF come from the germline V gene (reference sequence). CDR3 amino acids: CATSREGIQPQHF. The CDR3 coding sequence is TGTGCCACCAGCAGAGAGGGGATTCAGCCCCAGCATTTT. Full variable domain (outside the CDR3, taken from reference TRBV15 and TRBJ1-5): DAMVIQNPRYQVTQFGKPVTLSCSQTLNHNVMYWYQQKSSQAPKLLFHYYDKDFNNEADTPDNFQSRRPNTSFCFLDIRSPGLGDTAMYLCATSREGIQPQHFGDGTRLSIL.

This clonotype was picked up many times. The rearrangement joins TRBV7-2 to TRBJ1-2; 9 bases are shared with TRBD1. Germline V gene sequence: CDR1 SGHTA, CDR2 FQGNSA. The CDR3 extends over 13 amino acids. V lost 4 bases, J lost 3 bases, and 0 bases stayed unmatched. CDR3 in amino acids: CASSWDRDYGYTF. The CDR3 DNA sequence: TGTGCCAGCAGCTGGGACAGGGACTATGGCTACACCTTC.

In this sample, this clonotype turned up many times. The rearrangement joins TRBV28 to TRBJ2-6; TRBD1 matches 8 bases. V gave up 5 bases and J gave up 2 bases; unmatched junction bases: 11. CDR3 length: 18 amino acids. CDR1 and CDR2 from the germline V gene are MDHEN and SYDVKM. In DNA, the CDR3 is TGTGCCAGCAGTGCAGCCGCCAGGGGGCTGGCTGGGGCCAACGTCCTGACTTTC. Translation gives CASSAAARGLAGANVLTF.

This clonotype appeared a few times. The chain carries TRBV18 and TRBJ1-1; possibly TRBD1 for D (6 bases). Germline CDR1 reads KGHSH; CDR2 reads LQKENI. V was cut by 2 bases and J by 4 bases, with 11 bases left in between. The CDR3 spans 14 residues. The CDR3 reads CASSPGGQGTEAFF. The CDR3 bases are TGTGCCAGCTCACCAGGGGGGCAGGGCACTGAAGCTTTCTTT.